Listed below are T cell receptor beta chains from one sample, sequenced in a study of control samples from healthy donors and cancer patients. Sequenced by immunoSEQ multiplex PCR; TCRdb stores in-frame clones only, minus some. The sample gives 100,000 to 150,000 clones, about nine tenths of which show up once; around 6.9% is in the top ten. The sequenced material came from PBMCs. The receptors were sampled from a man in his forties or fifties with head and neck cancer. The CDR3 runs from the conserved cysteine through the conserved F or W.

V: TRBV14
CDR3: CASSQGQFSNQPQHF

V: TRBV4-1
CDR3: CASSQERWGGTDTQYF

V: TRBV5-1
CDR3: CASSLAGDRGLSSYNEQFF

V: TRBV5-1
CDR3: CASSLEGPPNTEAFF

V: TRBV2
CDR3: CASSVKGAGGPWEQFF

V: TRBV9
CDR3: CASSVMAAGETYGYTF

V: TRBV14
CDR3: CASSQDSRRDGEAFF

V: TRBV28
CDR3: CASSTGFIRPQHF

V: TRBV12-3/TRBV12-4
CDR3: CASTGGAGETQYF

V: TRBV19
CDR3: CASSARNTEAFF

V: TRBV18
CDR3: CASSGTGNEKLFF

V: TRBV7-9
CDR3: CASSSTVSYEQYF

V: TRBV7-9
CDR3: CASSLVHSIYNEQFF

V: TRBV6-1
CDR3: CASSDPAGTGYGYTF

V: TRBV5-1
CDR3: CASSLPPGGDGELFF

V: TRBV19
CDR3: CASGPNVGNRYEQYF

V: TRBV10-3
CDR3: CAARDNTDTQYF

V: TRBV19
CDR3: CASNWGPGQPQHF

V: TRBV18
CDR3: CASSPTDRAGGYTF

V: TRBV27
CDR3: CASSLNGRVEKLFF

V: TRBV3-1/TRBV3-2
CDR3: CASSQEGTSGPSSYNEQFF

V: TRBV5-1
CDR3: CASRQLAGQYNEQFF

V: TRBV18
CDR3: CASSPPGTGGYEQYF

V: TRBV5-4
CDR3: CASSWEREGRTDTQYF

V: TRBV28
CDR3: CASTFSNTGELFF

V: TRBV19
CDR3: CASSMRYQETQYF

V: TRBV19
CDR3: CASSIESTYNEQFF

V: TRBV7-6
CDR3: CASSSTTGGTGELFF

V: TRBV11-2
CDR3: CASSSQGRSDTEAFF

V: TRBV5-1
CDR3: CASSERTGAGNTIYF

V: TRBV28
CDR3: CASSLPPSGTDTQYF